These 20 T cell receptor beta chains came from one sample sequenced in a study of cytomegalovirus exposure and HLA in healthy donors. PCR amplification relied on 60 Vbeta primers (plus 13 Jbeta primers). Produced via immunoSEQ multiplex PCR; TCRdb's table is partial and in-frame only. The sample has roughly 78,000 clones; about 72% are singletons. Material: PBMCs. The source is a man aged 40-49 years in good health and CMV-seropositive.

This chain joins TRBV7-2 and TRBJ1-2; TRBD1 agrees at 9 bases. The V gene's germline CDR1 is SGHTA and CDR2 FQGNSA. There are 15 residues in the CDR3. Trimming took 5 bases from V and 2 from J; bases not matched to a gene: 6. The DNA for the CDR3 is TGTGCCAGCAGCCTAGGCGGGACAGGGAACTATGGCTACACCTTC. Protein product: CASSLGGTGNYGYTF.

This clone is medium-sized within its sample. This chain joins TRBV7-2 and TRBJ2-7; D perhaps matches TRBD1 (7 bases). V shed 5 bases and J shed 2 bases, with 16 bases lying between them. CDR3 length: 15 amino acids. CDR1 is SGHTA and CDR2 is FQGNSA in the germline V gene. The CDR3 DNA reads TGTGCCAGCAGCCAGAGGGGCAGGGGGGCCTACGAGCAGTACTTC. This codes for CASSQRGRGAYEQYF. The whole variable domain, remainder taken from reference TRBV7-2 and TRBJ2-7, is GAGVSQSPSNKVTEKGKDVELRCDPISGHTALYWYRQSLGQGLEFLIYFQGNSAPDKSGLPSDRFSAERTGGSVSTLTIQRTQQEDSAVYLCASSQRGRGAYEQYFGPGTRLTVT.

The chain recombines TRBV5-6 with TRBJ1-4, with a possible D match to TRBD1 (6 bases). Germline CDR1 and CDR2: SGHDT and YYEEEE. This CDR3 is 16 amino acids long. Trimming removed 4 bases from V and 3 bases from J, with 16 bases in between. The CDR3 coding sequence is TGTGCCAGCAGCCTGCCGGGGGGCGCGGCTAATGAAAAACTGTTTTTT. This codes for CASSLPGGAANEKLFF.

The sample holds a few counts of this clone. The chain links TRBV7-2 to TRBJ2-7; D is possibly TRBD1 (5 bases). Trimming stripped 6 bases from V and 1 base from J, with 10 bases between. This CDR3 comprises 13 residues. Per germline, CDR1 SGHTA and CDR2 FQGNSA. CDR3 loop: CASRKGRSYEQYF. The CDR3 DNA sequence: TGTGCCAGCAGAAAGGGGCGATCCTACGAGCAGTACTTC. Variable domain in full (rest from reference TRBV7-2 and TRBJ2-7): GAGVSQSPSNKVTEKGKDVELRCDPISGHTALYWYRQSLGQGLEFLIYFQGNSAPDKSGLPSDRFSAERTGGSVSTLTIQRTQQEDSAVYLCASRKGRSYEQYFGPGTRLTVT.

The chain recombines TRBV30 with TRBJ2-1; D not resolved. The V gene's germline CDR1 is GTSNPN and CDR2 SVGIG (reference sequence). The CDR3 consists of 13 residues. The germline V and J ends were trimmed by 4 bases and 8 bases, with 15 bases remaining between them. CDR3 DNA: TGTGCCTGGACCGGTACAGCAAGAGATGAGCAGTTCTTC. Translating gives CAWTGTARDEQFF.

The CDR3 sequence: CASRRTGKGTDTQYF. The CDR3 DNA is TGTGCCAGCAGGCGGACAGGGAAGGGCACAGATACGCAGTATTTT. The chain is built from TRBV6-6 and TRBJ2-3, with TRBD1 identical over 8 bases. Germline V gene lookup returns CDR1 MNHNY and CDR2 SVGAGI (reference sequence). Trimming removed 6 bases from V and 1 base from J; junction bases left unmatched: 6. There are 15 residues in the CDR3.

The chain employs TRBV27 and TRBJ1-6, with 7 bases aligning to TRBD1. The CDR3 spans 15 residues. Germline V lookup: CDR1 MNHEY, CDR2 SMNVEV (reference sequence). V shed 0 bases, J shed 7 bases, and the junction held 3 bases outside the gene matches. CDR3 region: CASSLSRTGNSPLHF. The CDR3 DNA follows: TGTGCCAGCAGTTTATCCCGGACAGGAAATTCACCCCTCCACTTT.

The chain uses TRBV5-4 and TRBJ2-3, with 9 bases identical to TRBD2. Trimming took 4 bases from V and 1 from J; bases not matched to a gene: 4. Germline V gene lookup returns CDR1 SGHNT and CDR2 YYREEE (reference sequence). The CDR3 sequence is 15 residues long. The CDR3: CASSTTSGGTDTQYF. CDR3 coding DNA: TGTGCCAGCAGCACGACTAGCGGAGGCACAGATACGCAGTATTTT.

The V gene is TRBV18, the J gene TRBJ2-3; 11 nucleotides align to TRBD2. The CDR3 is 16 residues long. Germline-derived CDR1 and CDR2 are KGHSH and LQKENI. Germline trimming cut 0 bases from V and 7 bases from J; bases unmatched to any gene: 6. The CDR3 DNA is TGTGCCAGCTCACCACCGAATAGCGGGGGGGCTTATACGCAGTATTTT. Translated: CASSPPNSGGAYTQYF. Supplemented by reference TRBV18 and TRBJ2-3, the full variable domain reads NAGVMQNPRHLVRRRGQEARLRCSPMKGHSHVYWYRQLPEEGLKFMVYLQKENIIDESGMPKERFSAEFPKEGPSILRIQQVVRGDSAAYFCASSPPNSGGAYTQYFGPGTRLTVL.

The rearrangement joins TRBV6-5 to TRBJ1-2; 8 nucleotides agree with TRBD1. The V and J ends lost 6 bases and 8 bases, in that order; junction bases with no gene match: 8. The germline V gene encodes CDR1 MNHEY and CDR2 SVGAGI. The length of the CDR3 is 13 residues. The CDR3 sequence: CASSLPDRAGYTF. The CDR3, as DNA: TGTGCCAGCAGCCTACCGGACAGGGCGGGCTACACCTTC.

The chain links TRBV4-2 to TRBJ2-3; tentative D call: TRBD2 (5 bases). V was clipped by 2 bases and J by 4 bases, with 7 bases between them. There are 13 residues in the CDR3. CDR1 and CDR2 (germline): LGHNA, YNFKEQ. Here the CDR3 reads CASSQMRADTQYF. As DNA, the CDR3 is TGTGCCAGCAGCCAAATGAGGGCAGATACGCAGTATTTT.

This clone was counted a few times. This rearrangement joins TRBV7-2 to TRBJ1-2; 7 nucleotides line up with TRBD1. This CDR3 has 13 amino acids. Losses at the gene ends were 5 bases for V and 8 bases for J; bases not matched to a gene: 8. In germline, CDR1 is SGHTA, CDR2 FQGNSA. The CDR3 loop is CASSVDRDMGYTF. The CDR3 DNA reads TGTGCCAGCAGCGTCGACAGGGACATGGGCTACACCTTC.

This clone was observed a handful of times. The chain is built from TRBV9 and TRBJ1-4, with 9 bases identical to TRBD1. The ends lost 4 bases at V and 3 bases at J; junction bases unmatched: 10. CDR1 and CDR2 (germline): SGDLS, YYNGEE. CDR3 length: 17 residues. CDR3 DNA: TGTGCCAGCAGCCAGGGACAGGGATGGGGGCCTAATGAAAAACTGTTTTTT. This encodes CASSQGQGWGPNEKLFF.

This chain links TRBV7-8 with TRBJ1-2; 8 positions agree with TRBD1. CDR1 SGHVS and CDR2 FQNEAQ come from the germline V gene. The V segment lost 5 bases and the J segment 14 bases; nucleotides outside the gene matches: 13. This CDR3 has 13 amino acids. The CDR3 loop reads CASSLTDRGWVTF. DNA for the CDR3: TGTGCCAGCAGCCTCACTGACAGGGGATGGGTAACCTTC.

The V and J genes are TRBV5-3 and TRBJ2-1, with 7 bases identical to TRBD1. TRBV5-3 is an ORF for which the function is uncertain. The V segment lost 4 bases and the J segment 12 bases; nucleotides outside the gene matches: 22. CDR3 length equals 17 residues. CDR3 region: CARSPEERGQGIPGQFF. Written as DNA, the CDR3 is TGTGCCAGAAGCCCTGAGGAGAGGGGGCAGGGGATACCAGGGCAGTTCTTC.

The rearrangement uses TRBV6-5 and TRBJ2-5; weak D call: TRBD1 (6 bases). This CDR3 is 15 amino acids long. Germline V CDR1 and CDR2: MNHEY, SVGAGI. Trimming took off 6 bases at V and 5 bases at J, with 19 bases between the two ends. CDR3 sequence reads: CASRPIADRGETQYF. The CDR3 nucleotides read TGTGCCAGCAGGCCGATCGCGGACAGAGGGGAGACCCAGTACTTC.

The J gene is TRBJ2-5, the V gene TRBV11-2; D gene ambiguous. V gave up 3 bases and J gave up 3 bases, with 2 bases separating them. The V gene's germline CDR1 is SGHAT and CDR2 FQNNGV. The CDR3 covers 11 residues. CDR3 sequence: CASSFKETQYF. Here the CDR3 DNA reads TGTGCCAGCAGCTTCAAAGAGACCCAGTACTTC.

V is TRBV27 and J is TRBJ2-5; D is unclear. Germline values: CDR1 MNHEY, CDR2 SMNVEV (reference sequence). V lost 6 bases and J 2 bases, leaving 10 bases between the germline ends. CDR3 length: 13 amino acids. CDR3 amino acids: CASSRSYQETQYF. The CDR3 DNA follows: TGTGCCAGCAGCCGATCCTATCAAGAGACCCAGTACTTC.

The chain is built from TRBV6-7 and TRBJ2-3, with 12 bases that match TRBD2. TRBV6-7 is an open reading frame whose function is uncertain. CDR3 length equals 16 residues. V lost 4 bases, J lost 3 bases, and 5 bases stayed unmatched. The DNA of the CDR3 is TGTGCCAGCAGTTGCACGACTAGCGGGGGAACAGATACGCAGTATTTT. This gives the protein CASSCTTSGGTDTQYF.

This sequence joins TRBV6-5 and TRBJ1-1; 10 bases match TRBD1. CDR1 and CDR2 (germline): MNHEY, SVGAGI. This CDR3 spans 15 amino acids. The V gene end was trimmed by 5 bases and the J gene end by 4 bases; junction bases not matched to a gene: 7. This CDR3 is CASSRQGALVTEAFF. In DNA form, the CDR3 reads TGTGCCAGCAGTCGACAGGGGGCGCTGGTCACTGAAGCTTTCTTT.